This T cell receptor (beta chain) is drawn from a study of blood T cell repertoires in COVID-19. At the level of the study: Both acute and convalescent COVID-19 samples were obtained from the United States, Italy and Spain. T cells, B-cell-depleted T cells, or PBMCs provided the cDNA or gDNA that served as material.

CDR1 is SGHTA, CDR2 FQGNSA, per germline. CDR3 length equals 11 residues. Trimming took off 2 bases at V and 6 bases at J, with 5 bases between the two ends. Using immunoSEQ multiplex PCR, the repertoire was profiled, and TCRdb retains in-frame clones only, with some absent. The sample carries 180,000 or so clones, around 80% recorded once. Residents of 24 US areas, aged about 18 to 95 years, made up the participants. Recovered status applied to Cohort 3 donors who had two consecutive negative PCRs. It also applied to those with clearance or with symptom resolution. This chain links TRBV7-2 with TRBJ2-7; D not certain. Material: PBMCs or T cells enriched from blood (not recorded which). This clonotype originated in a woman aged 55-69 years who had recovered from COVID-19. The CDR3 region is CASSLRGEQYF. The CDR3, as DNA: TGTGCCAGCAGCTTACGAGGCGAGCAGTACTTC.